A selection of T cell receptor beta chains follows, all from one sample in a study of blood T cell repertoires in COVID-19. Produced via immunoSEQ multiplex PCR; TCRdb's table is partial and in-frame only. The sample records under 250,000 clones, around 88% being singletons. The sequenced material came from peripheral blood. These receptors were obtained from a woman of 80 years or more with COVID-19, enrolled during active disease. Each CDR3 is given with its conserved first and last residue. The D gene is left open where the match is weak. Expanded clones are given a class, and other clones once, few, many or no size at all.

d_gene	j_gene	abundance	v_gene	CDR3nt	CDR3aa
.	TRBJ1-3	.	TRBV5-4	TGTGCCAGCAGTACGGGGGAAGGAAACACCATATATTTT	CASSTGEGNTIYF
TRBD1	TRBJ2-3	.	TRBV5-1	TGCGCCAGCAGCTCGGGACAGGATCGATTTAGCACAGATACGCAGTATTTT	CASSSGQDRFSTDTQYF
.	TRBJ1-4	.	TRBV5-6	TGTGCCAGCAGCTTGGCCGGGAGCCAAAGGGGTGAAAAACTGTTTTTT	CASSLAGSQRGEKLFF
TRBD1	TRBJ1-2	.	TRBV2	TGTGCCAGCAGTGGCCAACAGGGGGCAGGTGGCTACACCTTC	CASSGQQGAGGYTF
TRBD1	TRBJ2-1	.	TRBV5-1	TGCGCCAGCAGCTTGGGACAGGGGAATGAGGAGTTCTTC	CASSLGQGNEEFF
.	TRBJ2-2	.	TRBV9	TGTGCCAGCAGCGTGGGGCAAGGGGCACCCGGGGAGCTGTTTTTT	CASSVGQGAPGELFF
TRBD2	TRBJ2-7	.	TRBV7-2	TGTGCCAGCAGCTTAGGTAGCGGGGTAACCTACGAGCAGTACTTC	CASSLGSGVTYEQYF
.	TRBJ2-4	once	TRBV20-1	TGCAGTGCTAGTCCCGGGGAGGCCAAAAACATTCAGTACTTC	CSASPGEAKNIQYF
.	TRBJ1-6	.	TRBV27	TGTGCCAGCAGTTTGCATTCAATCACAGGAATCAAGGCCGAGAATTCACCCCTCCACTTT	CASSLHSITGIKAENSPLHF
TRBD2	TRBJ2-3	.	TRBV6-5	TGTGCCAGCAGTTACTCTCCAGCGGGGGGCACAGATACGCAGTATTTT	CASSYSPAGGTDTQYF
TRBD1	TRBJ2-7	.	TRBV7-8	TGTGCCAGCAGCGTCCGGGACAGGGGCGCATACGAGCAGTACTTC	CASSVRDRGAYEQYF
TRBD2	TRBJ2-2	.	TRBV5-6	TGTGCCAGCAGCTTGGAACCTAGCGGGGGGACCACCGGGGAGCTGTTTTTT	CASSLEPSGGTTGELFF
.	TRBJ1-5	.	TRBV7-3	TGTGCCAGCAGCTTAATCGTTCGTAGACAGGCAGTCCAGCCCCAGCATTTT	CASSLIVRRQAVQPQHF
TRBD1	TRBJ1-5	.	TRBV24-1	TGTGCCACCAGTGACCGTGGACAGGGCCGCGGTCAGCCCCAGCATTTT	CATSDRGQGRGQPQHF
.	TRBJ2-2	.	TRBV27	TGTGCCAGCAGAAGAGGGAGGGGGGACACCGGGGAGCTGTTTTTT	CASRRGRGDTGELFF
.	TRBJ1-6	.	TRBV7-2	TGTGCCAGCAGCTCCCGGGATCCCACCTCACCCCTCCACTTT	CASSSRDPTSPLHF
TRBD1	TRBJ1-1	.	TRBV29-1	TGCAGCGTTGAGAGACAGGGGAACACTGAAGCTTTCTTT	CSVERQGNTEAFF
.	TRBJ1-6	.	TRBV7-2	TGTGCCAGCAGCCCTCGTTTGAGAAATTCACCCCTCCACTTT	CASSPRLRNSPLHF
.	TRBJ2-7	.	TRBV5-1	TGCGCCAGCAGCTTGCAGGCCACCTCCTACGAGCAGTACTTC	CASSLQATSYEQYF
TRBD1	TRBJ1-2	.	TRBV28	TGTGCCAGCACCACAGGGGGCGGCCTCTATGGCTACACCTTC	CASTTGGGLYGYTF
.	TRBJ2-1	.	TRBV5-1	TGCGCCAGCAGCTTCATAGCTTCCTACAATGAGCAGTTCTTC	CASSFIASYNEQFF